A single sample is the source of the 21 T cell receptor beta chains below, sequenced in a study of radiation and T cells in renal cell carcinoma. Libraries were prepared by immunoSEQ multiplex PCR; TCRdb keeps only in-frame clonotypes and omits some of them. Of about 120,000 clones listed, around 82% are singletons. Time point specified: blood 2 weeks post-SBRT. This sample's treatment: 15 Gy SBRT to primary tumor, nephrectomy 4 weeks later. The sequences come from blood, collected from a patient whose treatment included radiotherapy and nephrectomy. The receptors were sampled from a man aged 50-59 years with renal cell carcinoma.

V gene TRBV30 combines with J gene TRBJ1-5; 8 nucleotides align to TRBD1. This CDR3 is built from 15 residues. Germline V gene data show CDR1 as GTSNPN and CDR2 as SVGIG (reference sequence). After removal of 2 bases from V and 0 bases from J, the junction contained 3 bases not matched to a gene. The CDR3 loop is CAWSRQGTSNQPQHF. The CDR3 coding sequence is TGTGCCTGGAGTAGACAGGGGACTAGCAATCAGCCCCAGCATTTT.

The rearrangement links TRBV19 to TRBJ1-4; D may be TRBD1 (5 bases). Per germline, CDR1 LNHDA and CDR2 SQIVND (reference sequence). V lost 0 bases and J 7 bases, leaving 12 bases between the germline ends. The CDR3 extends over 15 amino acids. CDR3 nucleotide sequence: TGTGCCAGTAGTATAGATCTAAGCAGGGCTGAAAAACTGTTTTTT. Protein product: CASSIDLSRAEKLFF.

The chain recombines TRBV6-4 with TRBJ1-2; a possible D gene is TRBD1 (5 bases). Germline CDR1 and CDR2: MRHNA and SNTAGT. V was clipped by 3 bases and J by 6 bases, with 14 bases between them. This CDR3 has 14 amino acids. The CDR3 loop is CASSENQGLDGYTF. The CDR3 region has the DNA TGTGCCAGCAGTGAAAATCAGGGATTGGATGGCTACACCTTC.

The chain is built from TRBV2 and TRBJ2-3, with TRBD2 matching 7 bases. The CDR3 consists of 14 residues. Germline values: CDR1 SNHLY, CDR2 FYNNEI. The J segment lost 2 bases and the V segment lost 6 bases, leaving 5 bases of the junction unmatched. The CDR3: CASRDWDYTDTQYF. The CDR3 DNA is TGTGCCAGCAGGGACTGGGACTACACAGATACGCAGTATTTT.

The V and J genes are TRBV19 and TRBJ2-1; TRBD1 is a possible D gene (5 bases). This CDR3 spans 15 amino acids. Per germline, CDR1 LNHDA and CDR2 SQIVND (reference sequence). The V end was cut by 4 bases, the J end by 2 bases, with 12 bases between. As DNA, the CDR3 is TGTGCCAGTAGTACGGAAGGGGCCCCCTACAATGAGCAGTTCTTC. Its protein product is CASSTEGAPYNEQFF.

This chain links TRBV28 with TRBJ2-1, with TRBD2 matching over 8 bases. V was clipped by 7 bases and J by 1 base; unmatched bases: 3. The CDR3 covers 14 residues. Germline CDR1 MDHEN, CDR2 SYDVKM. The CDR3 DNA follows: TGTGCCAGCAATAGCGGGACGTCCTACAATGAGCAGTTCTTC. This translates into CASNSGTSYNEQFF.

CDR3 protein: CASSGVQGLGNQPQHF. The CDR3 nucleotides read TGTGCCAGCAGCGGCGTTCAGGGTTTGGGGAATCAGCCCCAGCATTTT. The V call is TRBV9, the J call TRBJ1-5; TRBD1 is a possible D gene (5 bases). The V end lost 3 bases, the J end lost 4 bases, and 17 bases lay between the germline ends. Germline V gives CDR1 SGDLS, CDR2 YYNGEE. The CDR3 has 16 amino acids. The full variable domain, with the rest looked up from reference TRBV9 and TRBJ1-5, is DSGVTQTPKHLITATGQRVTLRCSPRSGDLSVYWYQQSLDQGLQFLIQYYNGEERAKGNILERFSAQQFPDLHSELNLSSLELGDSALYFCASSGVQGLGNQPQHFGDGTRLSIL.

This clone has just a few counts. This chain connects TRBV27 to TRBJ1-1, with D unclear. Trimming took off 3 bases at V and 5 bases at J, with 16 bases between the two ends. The CDR3 covers 15 residues. CDR1 and CDR2 (germline): MNHEY, SMNVEV (reference sequence). Written as DNA, the CDR3 is TGTGCCAGCAGTTTGTTGGGCCGCGGGGAGACTGAAGCTTTCTTT. It translates to CASSLLGRGETEAFF.

This clone was observed once. V and J are TRBV27 and TRBJ2-4; 8 positions match TRBD1. Germline lookup yields CDR1 MNHEY and CDR2 SMNVEV (reference sequence). The CDR3 consists of 18 residues. The V and J ends lost 3 bases and 2 bases, in that order; junction bases with no gene match: 12. The CDR3 loop is CASSLQGAHFPPKNIQYF. CDR3 bases: TGTGCCAGCAGTTTGCAGGGGGCCCATTTCCCTCCCAAAAACATTCAGTACTTC.

This rearrangement joins TRBV27 to TRBJ1-2, with D perhaps TRBD1 (5 bases). Germline CDR1 MNHEY, CDR2 SMNVEV (reference sequence). V lost 0 bases, J lost 5 bases, and 22 bases lay in between. CDR3 size: 18 residues. This CDR3 reads CASSLSAGTVGGMYGYTF. In DNA, the CDR3 is TGTGCCAGCAGTTTATCGGCAGGGACCGTTGGAGGGATGTATGGCTACACCTTC.

The V gene is TRBV28, the J gene TRBJ2-7; perhaps D is TRBD1 or TRBD2 (7 bases each). Germline V gene sequence: CDR1 MDHEN, CDR2 SYDVKM. Trimming removed 4 bases at V and 3 bases at J, with 16 bases between. The CDR3 runs 15 residues. In nucleotides, the CDR3 is TGTGCCAGCAGTTCGCCCCAGGGGGACTACTACGAGCAGTACTTC. This gives the protein CASSSPQGDYYEQYF. Full variable domain (missing parts from reference TRBV28 and TRBJ2-7): DVKVTQSSRYLVKRTGEKVFLECVQDMDHENMFWYRQDPGLGLRLIYFSYDVKMKEKGDIPEGYSVSREKKERFSLILESASTNQTSMYLCASSSPQGDYYEQYFGPGTRLTVT.

The V call is TRBV9, the J call TRBJ2-1; TRBD2 aligns across 8 bases. This CDR3 region has 15 residues. Losses at the gene ends were 0 bases for V and 3 bases for J; bases not matched to a gene: 2. The germline V gene encodes CDR1 SGDLS and CDR2 YYNGEE. CDR3 bases: TGTGCCAGCAGCGTAGAGGGACTAGACTACAATGAGCAGTTCTTC. It codes for CASSVEGLDYNEQFF.

This clone was counted once. The V call is TRBV7-2, the J call TRBJ1-1; 7 bases agree with TRBD1. Germline CDR1 reads SGHTA; CDR2 reads FQGNSA. CDR3 length: 14 residues. Losses at the gene ends were 6 bases for V and 1 base for J; bases not matched to a gene: 5. CDR3 in amino acids: CASSPGTANTEAFF. DNA of the CDR3: TGTGCCAGCAGTCCCGGGACAGCGAACACTGAAGCTTTCTTT.

As concerns this clone: The same CDR3 arises from other DNA sequences in this sample as well. V and J are TRBV7-8 and TRBJ2-7; D may be TRBD1 (6 bases). From germline, CDR1 is SGHVS and CDR2 FQNEAQ. V lost 2 bases and J 0 bases, leaving 11 bases between the germline ends. CDR3 length: 15 residues. The CDR3 sequence: CASSLHQGPSYEQYF. The CDR3 coding sequence is TGTGCCAGCAGCTTACACCAGGGGCCCTCCTACGAGCAGTACTTC.

A few counts support this clone. V usage is TRBV28 and J usage is TRBJ2-3; weak D call: TRBD2 (5 bases). Germline V gene data show CDR1 as MDHEN and CDR2 as SYDVKM. CDR3 length: 18 amino acids. Trimming shortened V by 5 bases and J by 0 bases, and 21 bases separated the two germline ends. As DNA, the CDR3 is TGTGCCAGCAGTAAACTAGTACTTAAGCGTTCTAGCACAGATACGCAGTATTTT. This gives the protein CASSKLVLKRSSTDTQYF.

This chain uses TRBV10-3 with TRBJ2-7; TRBD2 matches 8 bases. The ends lost 9 bases at V and 5 bases at J; junction bases unmatched: 6. This CDR3 has 12 residues. Germline loops: CDR1 ENHRY, CDR2 SYGVKD. CDR3 in amino acids: CAIRGGGHEQYF. Here the CDR3 DNA reads TGTGCCATACGGGGGGGCGGCCACGAGCAGTACTTC.

The genes are TRBV5-8 and TRBJ2-5; no clear D. Germline V gene sequence: CDR1 SGHTS, CDR2 YDEGEE. The CDR3 consists of 15 residues. The germline V and J ends were trimmed by 2 bases and 5 bases, with 16 bases remaining between them. This CDR3 reads CASSFSVTGLETQYF. DNA for the CDR3: TGTGCCAGCAGCTTCTCAGTGACTGGGCTCGAGACCCAGTACTTC.

The rearrangement joins TRBV9 to TRBJ2-1; TRBD2 matches 11 bases. Germline V gene data show CDR1 as SGDLS and CDR2 as YYNGEE. Losses at the gene ends were 5 bases for V and 4 bases for J; bases not matched to a gene: 5. The CDR3 is 15 residues long. Written as DNA, the CDR3 is TGTGCCAGCAGTCCTCTAGCGGGGGGATACAATGAGCAGTTCTTC. It specifies CASSPLAGGYNEQFF.

The V call is TRBV5-1, the J call TRBJ2-5; perhaps TRBD2 as D (6 bases). The CDR3 loop spans 16 amino acids. The ends were cut back, 0 bases at V and 5 bases at J, with 17 bases in the middle. In germline, CDR1 is SGHRS, CDR2 YFSETQ. This CDR3 reads CASSLGFASDGETQYF. CDR3 coding DNA: TGCGCCAGCAGCTTGGGGTTCGCTAGCGATGGCGAGACCCAGTACTTC.

The chain combines TRBV29-1 with TRBJ1-2, with 8 bases fitting TRBD1. J gave up 1 base and V 4 bases, and 14 bases lay outside the gene matches. Germline CDR1 reads SQVTM; CDR2 reads ANQGSEA. This CDR3 is 17 amino acids long. For the CDR3, the DNA is TGCAGCGTTGCGGGGACAGGCCAACTAAAGAATAACTATGGCTACACCTTC. This gives the protein CSVAGTGQLKNNYGYTF.

The CDR3 DNA reads TGTGCCAGCAGAGACCGGGACTTCATACGCACAGATACGCAGTATTTT. This encodes CASRDRDFIRTDTQYF. The chain uses TRBV2 and TRBJ2-3; D is perhaps TRBD2 (6 bases). The CDR3 is made up of 16 amino acids. V was clipped by 6 bases and J by 1 base, with 17 bases between them. Germline loops: CDR1 SNHLY, CDR2 FYNNEI.